This T cell receptor (beta chain) stems from a study of identical twins. TCRdb re-analysed the 5' RACE reads in MiXCR, keeping a single row per CDR3 protein. The profile shows under 250,000 distinct CDR3 sequences, roughly 13% of them singletons. Germline V gene data show CDR1 as SGHTA and CDR2 as FQGNSA. This CDR3 contains 16 residues. Trimming shortened V by 5 bases and J by 1 base, and 18 bases separated the two germline ends. The same data also contributed to another study, on yellow fever vaccine responses in identical twins.

The chain recombines TRBV7-2 with TRBJ2-7, with D perhaps TRBD1 or TRBD2 (6 bases each). This receptor was identified in a woman aged 18-29 years in good health. The sample comprised memory (CD45RO+) T cells sorted from blood. DNA for the CDR3: TGTGCCAGCAGCCCCCGTGAAGGGGGGAAGTCCTACGAGCAGTACTTC. Encoded protein: CASSPREGGKSYEQYF.